This T cell receptor beta chain was documented in a study of control samples from healthy donors and cancer patients. This CDR3 comprises 12 residues. Per germline, CDR1 KGHSH and CDR2 LQKENI. V was pared by 3 bases and J by 7 bases, with 0 bases of the junction left unmatched. The repertoire was sequenced with immunoSEQ multiplex PCR; TCRdb's copy has only in-frame clones and lacks some. This sample has about 86,000 clones; roughly 89% occur once, and the top ten carry 9% to 10%. Concerning this clone itself: Other DNA sequences in the same sample also yield this CDR3.

The source material was PBMCs. V and J are TRBV18 and TRBJ2-1, with TRBD1 matching 7 bases. The clonotype was recovered from a woman aged 45-60 years with colorectal cancer. The CDR3 coding sequence is TGTGCCAGCTCACCGACAGGGAATGAGCAGTTCTTC. It specifies CASSPTGNEQFF.